A selection of T cell receptor beta chains follows, all from one sample in a study of graft-versus-host responses after intestinal transplantation. Assay: immunoSEQ multiplex PCR; the TCRdb copy retains only in-frame clones and omits some. The sample contains tens of thousands of clones, approximately 82% of which appear only once. Sequencing used PBMCs, obtained 28 days after intestinal transplant. The receptors come from a human patient who received an intestinal transplant, so some T cells may come from the graft donor. CDR3s include the opening cysteine and the closing phenylalanine or tryptophan. A D gene is named only where the DNA matches it firmly. Clone size, where shown, is once, few, many, or a class for clones that have expanded.

size	V	J	D	CDR3	DNA
NA	TRBV4-1	TRBJ2-7	TRBD1	CASSHDRGGEQYF	TGCGCCAGCAGCCATGACAGGGGAGGCGAGCAGTACTTC
NA	TRBV7-2	TRBJ1-2	TRBD1	CASSLRGQGYGYTF	TGTGCCAGCAGCTTGAGGGGACAGGGGTATGGCTACACCTTC
NA	TRBV5-1	TRBJ2-7	NA	CASSRSTYEQYF	TGCGCCAGCAGCCGAAGTACCTACGAGCAGTACTTC
NA	TRBV21-1	TRBJ2-7	NA	CASSKEGQGSTYEQYF	TGTGCCAGCAGCAAAGAAGGCCAGGGATCGACCTACGAGCAGTACTTC
NA	TRBV27	TRBJ1-1	NA	CASKSPTRNTEAFF	TGTGCCAGCAAATCGCCAACCCGGAACACTGAAGCTTTCTTT
few	TRBV5-4	TRBJ2-7	NA	CASSLGVANDEQYF	TGTGCCAGCAGCTTGGGGGTGGCTAATGACGAGCAGTACTTC
NA	TRBV5-4	TRBJ1-4	NA	CASSLTTNEKLFF	TGTGCCAGCAGCCTAACAACTAATGAAAAACTGTTTTTT
NA	TRBV9	TRBJ2-7	NA	CASSVGDLGEQYF	TGTGCCAGCAGCGTCGGGGATCTAGGCGAGCAGTACTTC
NA	TRBV27	TRBJ2-2	NA	CASSFGASGELFF	TGTGCCAGCAGTTTCGGGGCGTCCGGGGAGCTGTTTTTT
NA	TRBV19	TRBJ2-7	TRBD2	CASSIESGGSYEQYF	TGTGCCAGTAGTATAGAATCGGGGGGCTCCTACGAGCAGTACTTC
NA	TRBV30	TRBJ2-2	TRBD1	CARDREGTGELFF	TGTGCCCGGGACAGGGAAGGGACCGGGGAGCTGTTTTTT
NA	TRBV7-7	TRBJ2-7	NA	CASSLDAFGEQYF	TGTGCTAGCAGCTTAGACGCGTTTGGAGAGCAGTACTTC
NA	TRBV4-1	TRBJ2-7	NA	CASSQAGAYEQYF	TGCGCCAGCAGCCAAGCGGGAGCATACGAGCAGTACTTC
once	TRBV5-5	TRBJ1-2	NA	CASSLAGPPEYGYTF	TGTGCCAGCAGCTTGGCCGGGCCCCCGGAGTATGGCTACACCTTC
NA	TRBV9	TRBJ2-3	NA	CASSVVSDHTDTQYF	TGTGCCAGCAGCGTAGTTAGCGACCACACAGATACGCAGTATTTT
NA	TRBV28	TRBJ2-5	TRBD2	CASTEAGEETQYF	TGTGCCAGTACCGAAGCGGGAGAAGAGACCCAGTACTTC
NA	TRBV2	TRBJ2-2	NA	CASSEGQGGGNTGELFF	TGTGCCAGCAGTGAAGGACAGGGCGGGGGTAACACCGGGGAGCTGTTTTTT
NA	TRBV19	TRBJ1-3	NA	CASSMARGAGNTIYF	TGTGCCAGTAGTATGGCGCGGGGAGCTGGAAACACCATATATTTT
NA	TRBV19	TRBJ1-2	NA	CASSIKGNGEGYTF	TGTGCCAGTAGTATCAAAGGGAATGGTGAAGGCTACACCTTC
few	TRBV7-9	TRBJ2-7	TRBD2	CASSLNGGTRSDEQYF	TGTGCCAGCAGCTTAAACGGGGGGACTAGAAGCGACGAGCAGTACTTC
NA	TRBV9	TRBJ2-2	NA	CASSGEQQGRTGELFF	TGTGCCAGCAGCGGCGAACAACAGGGTAGGACCGGGGAGCTGTTTTTT
NA	TRBV19	TRBJ2-1	NA	CASSTLGAYDEQFF	TGTGCCAGTAGTACATTGGGGGCATATGATGAGCAGTTCTTC
NA	TRBV2	TRBJ1-5	NA	CASNGRAGAGNQPQHF	TGTGCCAGCAACGGACGGGCAGGGGCAGGCAATCAGCCCCAGCATTTT
NA	TRBV30	TRBJ1-5	TRBD1	CAWAQGTANQPQHF	TGTGCCTGGGCCCAAGGGACAGCCAATCAGCCCCAGCATTTT
few	TRBV2	TRBJ2-5	TRBD2	CASRRGSGGDQETQYF	TGTGCCAGCAGGAGGGGTAGCGGGGGGGACCAAGAGACCCAGTACTTC
NA	TRBV6-1	TRBJ2-7	TRBD1	CASSTRQGYEQYF	TGTGCCAGCAGTACCCGACAGGGGTACGAGCAGTACTTC
NA	TRBV28	TRBJ2-5	TRBD2	CASSLVIPGGGQVQETQYF	TGTGCCAGCAGTTTAGTGATACCGGGGGGGGGCCAGGTCCAAGAGACCCAGTACTTC
NA	TRBV4-1	TRBJ1-2	TRBD1	CASSFPGQDNYGYTF	TGCGCCAGCAGCTTCCCGGGACAGGATAACTATGGCTACACCTTC
NA	TRBV6-1	TRBJ2-7	NA	CATNDRTASYEQYF	TGTGCCACCAACGATAGGACAGCCTCCTACGAGCAGTACTTC
once	TRBV7-2	TRBJ2-7	NA	CASSLGPSYEQYF	TGTGCCAGCAGCTTAGGGCCCTCCTACGAGCAGTACTTC
NA	TRBV11-2	TRBJ2-3	TRBD2	CASSFSTSGFTDTQYF	TGTGCCAGCAGCTTTTCGACTAGCGGCTTCACAGATACGCAGTATTTT
NA	TRBV6-4	TRBJ2-7	TRBD1	CASSPTGTGGYEQYF	TGTGCCAGCAGCCCAACAGGGACAGGGGGTTACGAGCAGTACTTC
NA	TRBV11-2	TRBJ1-1	NA	CASSLNIYENTEAFF	TGTGCCAGCAGCCTGAACATTTATGAGAACACTGAAGCTTTCTTT
NA	TRBV10-3	TRBJ1-5	TRBD1	CAISGDRAYQPQHF	TGTGCCATCAGTGGAGACAGGGCTTACCAGCCCCAGCATTTT
NA	TRBV6-1	TRBJ2-3	TRBD2	CASSALSSGGAGTDTQYF	TGTGCCAGCAGTGCTCTGTCTAGCGGGGGGGCCGGCACAGATACGCAGTATTTT
few	TRBV5-6	TRBJ1-2	NA	CASSLEGVVDGYTF	TGTGCCAGCAGCTTGGAGGGGGTTGTGGATGGCTACACCTTC
NA	TRBV20-1	TRBJ2-2	NA	CSARSTGELFF	TGCAGTGCTAGGTCTACCGGGGAGCTGTTTTTT
NA	TRBV5-1	TRBJ2-5	TRBD2	CASSPTVSRTSGSPETQYF	TGCGCCAGCAGCCCTACAGTGTCCCGGACTAGCGGGAGTCCAGAGACCCAGTACTTC
few	TRBV11-1	TRBJ1-1	NA	CASSFRTVNTEAFF	TGTGCCAGCAGCTTCCGGACAGTGAACACTGAAGCTTTCTTT
NA	TRBV7-8	TRBJ2-2	NA	CASSLVLRDLRGTGELFF	TGTGCCAGCAGCTTAGTTCTCAGGGACCTGCGGGGAACCGGGGAGCTGTTTTTT
once	TRBV6-1	TRBJ2-1	NA	CASSVLEGDYNEQFF	TGTGCCAGCAGTGTTCTAGAGGGGGACTACAATGAGCAGTTCTTC
NA	TRBV11-2	TRBJ1-5	NA	CASSLDHGGNQPQHF	TGTGCCAGCAGCTTGGACCACGGGGGCAATCAGCCCCAGCATTTT
NA	TRBV7-9	TRBJ2-3	TRBD2	CASSLGAGGLTDTQYF	TGTGCCAGCAGCTTAGGTGCGGGGGGTCTCACAGATACGCAGTATTTT
NA	TRBV7-9	TRBJ2-3	TRBD1	CASSRWTGGSDTQYF	TGTGCCAGCAGCCGATGGACAGGGGGGTCAGATACGCAGTATTTT
NA	TRBV9	TRBJ2-7	TRBD2	CASSVLAGGLYEQYF	TGTGCCAGCAGCGTTTTAGCGGGGGGCCTGTACGAGCAGTACTTC
NA	TRBV19	TRBJ2-1	NA	CASSIPLGDYNGEQFF	TGTGCCAGTAGTATCCCTTTGGGGGATTACAATGGTGAGCAGTTCTTC
NA	TRBV5-1	TRBJ2-7	TRBD1	CASSFGQASYEQYF	TGCGCCAGCAGCTTCGGACAGGCGTCCTACGAGCAGTACTTC
NA	TRBV6-5	TRBJ1-1	NA	CASSYEGGDTEAFF	TGTGCCAGCAGTTACGAGGGTGGGGACACTGAAGCTTTCTTT
NA	TRBV10-3	TRBJ1-2	TRBD1	CAISGPTGRGYTF	TGTGCCATCAGTGGCCCGACAGGGAGGGGCTACACCTTC
NA	TRBV5-1	TRBJ2-5	NA	CASSSQMRETQYF	TGCGCCAGCAGCTCCCAGATGAGGGAGACCCAGTACTTC
NA	TRBV5-1	TRBJ2-1	TRBD2	CASSFLAGSYNEQFF	TGCGCCAGCAGCTTCTTAGCGGGATCCTACAATGAGCAGTTCTTC